This T cell receptor (beta chain) was documented in a study of CD8+ T cells in alopecia areata. General study results and limits: Scalp specimens additionally yield sequences from normal skin's resident alphabeta T cells.

Sequencing used cDNA as its template, made by extracting RNA and reverse transcribing it. Assay: immunoSEQ multiplex PCR; the TCRdb copy retains only in-frame clones and omits some. Altogether over 250,000 clones were found in the sample, and no singletons occur. Cells that came from pooled cutaneous lymph nodes were sorted using CD4, CD8alpha, NKG2D, NKG2ACE and other markers. Germline loops: CDR1 FNHDT, CDR2 SITEND (reference sequence). This CDR3 contains 14 residues. This clone turned up a few times. Its antigen is unidentified. Gene names are the mouse ones. The read stops 4 residues short of the end of the CDR3; the missing end is completed from the germline J gene.

This clonotype originated in a C3H/HeJ mouse with alopecia areata. For this strain, the MHC haplotype corresponds to H2-k. This chain links TRBV19 with TRBJ2-7; the match to TRBD1 covers 11 bases. The specimen was CD4+ T cells sorted from a lymph node. The part of the CDR3 DNA that was read is TGTGCCAGCAGTATTTGGGACAGGGGGGAT. Translation gives CASSIWDRGD. The full CDR3 is CASSIWDRGDEQYF.